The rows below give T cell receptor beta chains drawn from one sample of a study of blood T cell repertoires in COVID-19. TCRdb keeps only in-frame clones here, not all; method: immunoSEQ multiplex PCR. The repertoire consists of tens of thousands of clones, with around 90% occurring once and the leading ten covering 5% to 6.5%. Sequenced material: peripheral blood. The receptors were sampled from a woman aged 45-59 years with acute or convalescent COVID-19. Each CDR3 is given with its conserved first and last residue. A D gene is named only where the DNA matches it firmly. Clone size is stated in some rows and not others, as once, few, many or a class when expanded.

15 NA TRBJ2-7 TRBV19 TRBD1 CASSFSGQGAYEQYF TGTGCCAGTAGTTTCTCGGGACAGGGGGCCTACGAGCAGTACTTC
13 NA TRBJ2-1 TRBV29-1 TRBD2 CSVGPSGVDEQFF TGCAGCGTTGGGCCTAGCGGGGTGGATGAGCAGTTCTTC
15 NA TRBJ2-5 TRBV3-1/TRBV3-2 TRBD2 CASTRGVAGVETQYF TGTGCCAGCACCCGCGGGGTAGCGGGAGTGGAGACCCAGTACTTC
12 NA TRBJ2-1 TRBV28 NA CASMSFDNEQFF TGTGCCAGCATGTCCTTCGACAATGAGCAGTTCTTC
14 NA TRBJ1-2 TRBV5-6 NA CASSLGLRVDGYTF TGTGCCAGCAGCTTGGGACTGCGGGTCGATGGCTACACCTTC
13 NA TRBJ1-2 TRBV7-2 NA CASSLSRVGGYTF TGTGCCAGCAGCTTAAGCAGGGTCGGAGGCTACACCTTC
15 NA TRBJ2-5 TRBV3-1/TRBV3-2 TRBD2 CASSLSAAGALFVYF TGTGCCAGCAGCCTAAGCGCAGCGGGGGCCCTTTTTGTATACTTC
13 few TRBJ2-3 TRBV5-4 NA CASSVVGLGTQYF TGTGCCAGCAGCGTGGTGGGACTGGGTACGCAGTATTTT
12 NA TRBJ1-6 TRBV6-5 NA CASTGYNSPLHF TGTGCCAGCACGGGGTATAATTCACCCCTCCACTTT
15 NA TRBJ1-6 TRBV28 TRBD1 CASMGRTGASSPLHF TGTGCCAGCATGGGCAGGACAGGGGCGAGTTCACCCCTCCACTTT
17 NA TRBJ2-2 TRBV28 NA CASRPHRGLLNTGELFF TGTGCCAGCAGACCACACCGGGGACTGCTGAACACCGGGGAGCTGTTTTTT
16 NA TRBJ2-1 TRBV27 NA CASSSLQGGSYNEQFF TGTGCCAGCAGTTCGCTGCAGGGTGGATCCTACAATGAGCAGTTCTTC
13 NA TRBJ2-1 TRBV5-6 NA CASSLEDRGRVFF TGTGCCAGCAGCTTGGAGGATCGCGGCAGGGTGTTCTTC
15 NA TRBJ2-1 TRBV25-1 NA CASSVGGGAFERQFF TGTGCCAGCAGCGTCGGTGGCGGGGCCTTTGAAAGGCAGTTCTTC
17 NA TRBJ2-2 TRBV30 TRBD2 CAWRDFSRGGNTGELFF TGTGCCTGGAGGGACTTTAGTCGCGGGGGTAACACCGGGGAGCTGTTTTTT
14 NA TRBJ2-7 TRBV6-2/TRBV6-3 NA CASIPRSGSYEQYF TGTGCCAGCATCCCCAGGAGCGGTTCCTACGAGCAGTACTTC
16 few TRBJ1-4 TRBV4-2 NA CASSHRPQGESEKLFF TGTGCCAGCAGCCACAGACCACAGGGTGAAAGTGAAAAACTGTTTTTT
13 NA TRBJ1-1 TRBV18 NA CASSGGSGTEAFF TGTGCCAGCTCAGGCGGGAGTGGCACTGAAGCTTTCTTT
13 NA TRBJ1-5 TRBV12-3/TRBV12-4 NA CASSLGDQQPQHF TGTGCCAGCAGTTTAGGAGATCAACAGCCCCAGCATTTT
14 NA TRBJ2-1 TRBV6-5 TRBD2 CASSFSGSLNEQFF TGTGCCAGCAGTTTTAGCGGGAGCTTGAATGAGCAGTTCTTC
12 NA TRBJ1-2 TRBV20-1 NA CSASSGIQGYTF TGCAGTGCTAGTTCAGGAATCCAGGGCTACACCTTC
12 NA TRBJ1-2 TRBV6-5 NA CAITKKEDGYTF TGTGCCATCACGAAAAAGGAGGATGGCTACACCTTC
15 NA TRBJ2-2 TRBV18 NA CASSRQEPNTGELFF TGTGCCAGCTCACGACAGGAGCCGAACACCGGGGAGCTGTTTTTT
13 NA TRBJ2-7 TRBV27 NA CASSLRASTEQYF TGTGCCAGCAGTTTAAGAGCGTCTACCGAGCAGTACTTC
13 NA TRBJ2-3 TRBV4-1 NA CASSQLSTDTQYF TGCGCCAGCAGCCAATTAAGCACAGATACGCAGTATTTT
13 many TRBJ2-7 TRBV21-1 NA CASSKVAGGSQYF NA
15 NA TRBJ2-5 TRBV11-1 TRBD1 CASSLGGTAQETQYF TGTGCCAGCAGCTTGGGTGGGACAGCCCAAGAGACCCAGTACTTC
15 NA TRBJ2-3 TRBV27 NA CASSLSTVGTDTQYF TGTGCCAGCAGTTTAAGCACAGTGGGCACAGATACGCAGTATTTT
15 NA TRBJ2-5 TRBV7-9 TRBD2 CASSPIPAGTETQYF TGTGCCAGCAGCCCCATTCCAGCGGGAACAGAGACCCAGTACTTC
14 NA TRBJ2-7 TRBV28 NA CASQVASDSYEQYF TGTGCCAGCCAGGTGGCTAGCGACTCCTACGAGCAGTACTTC
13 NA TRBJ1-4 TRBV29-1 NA CSAWGDLGEKLFF TGCAGCGCCTGGGGGGACCTGGGTGAAAAACTGTTTTTT
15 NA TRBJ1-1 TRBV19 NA CASTSLPSGITEAFF TGTGCCAGTACTTCCCTCCCCTCAGGGATCACTGAAGCTTTCTTT
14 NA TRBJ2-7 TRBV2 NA CASSEPGTGYEQYF TGTGCCAGCAGTGAGCCAGGGACTGGATACGAGCAGTACTTC
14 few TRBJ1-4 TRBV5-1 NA CASSLQGSGEKLFF TGCGCCAGCAGCTTACAGGGATCAGGTGAAAAACTGTTTTTT
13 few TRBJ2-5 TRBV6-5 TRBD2 CASSLTSVETQYF TGTGCCAGCAGTCTTACTAGCGTAGAGACCCAGTACTTC
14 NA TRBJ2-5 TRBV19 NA CASKESGGQETQYF TGTGCCAGTAAGGAGAGCGGAGGCCAAGAGACCCAGTACTTC
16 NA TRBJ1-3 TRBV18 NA CASSRGEGGSGNTIYF TGTGCCAGCTCACGAGGAGAAGGAGGTTCAGGAAACACCATATATTTT
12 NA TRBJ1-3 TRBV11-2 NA CASSFQGNTIYF TGTGCCAGCAGCTTTCAGGGAAACACCATATATTTT
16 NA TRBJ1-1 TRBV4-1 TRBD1 CASSLGQGATGTEAFF TGCGCCAGCAGCTTAGGACAGGGGGCGACTGGCACTGAAGCTTTCTTT
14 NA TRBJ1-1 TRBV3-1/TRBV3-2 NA CASSPRDRYTEAFF TGTGCCAGCAGCCCCCGCGACAGATACACTGAAGCTTTCTTT
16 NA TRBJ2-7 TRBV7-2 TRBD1 CASSSLGTESSYEQYF TGTGCCAGCAGCTCCCTCGGGACAGAGAGCTCCTACGAGCAGTACTTC
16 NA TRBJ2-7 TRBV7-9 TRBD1 CASSLAGQGLSYEQYF TGTGCCAGCAGCCTCGCTGGACAGGGTCTTAGCTACGAGCAGTACTTC
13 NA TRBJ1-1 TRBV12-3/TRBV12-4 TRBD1 CASSWTGVTEAFF TGTGCCAGCAGCTGGACAGGGGTAACTGAAGCTTTCTTT
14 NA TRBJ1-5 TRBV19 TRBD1 CASSGGQVGQPQHF TGTGCCAGTAGTGGGGGACAGGTGGGTCAGCCCCAGCATTTT
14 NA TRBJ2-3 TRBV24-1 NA CATSAEGRTDTQYF TGTGCCACCAGTGCGGAGGGGAGGACAGATACGCAGTATTTT
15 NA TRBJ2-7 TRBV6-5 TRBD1 CASSTGTGKYYEQYF TGTGCCAGCAGTACCGGGACAGGGAAATACTACGAGCAGTACTTC
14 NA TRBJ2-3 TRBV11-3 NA CASSSRQFTDTQYF TGTGCCAGCAGCTCAAGACAGTTCACAGATACGCAGTATTTT
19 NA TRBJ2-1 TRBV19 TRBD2 CASSNPSGRAYGLLNEQFF TGTGCCAGTAGTAATCCTAGCGGGAGGGCCTACGGGCTACTGAATGAGCAGTTCTTC
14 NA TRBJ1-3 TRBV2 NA CASSEGRAGNTIYF TGTGCCAGCAGTGAAGGCAGGGCTGGAAACACCATATATTTT
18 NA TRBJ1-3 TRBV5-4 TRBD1 CASSLKQGAIPSGNTIYF TGTGCCAGCAGCTTGAAACAGGGGGCCATTCCTTCTGGAAACACCATATATTTT
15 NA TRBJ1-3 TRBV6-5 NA CASSWVGGFGNTIYF TGTGCCAGCAGTTGGGTAGGCGGGTTTGGAAACACCATATATTTT
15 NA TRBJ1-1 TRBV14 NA CASSQELTYGQEAFF TGTGCCAGCAGCCAAGAATTGACATACGGACAGGAAGCTTTCTTT
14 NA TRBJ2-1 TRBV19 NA CASRARSSYNEQFF TGTGCCAGTAGGGCCCGAAGCTCCTACAATGAGCAGTTCTTC
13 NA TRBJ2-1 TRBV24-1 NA CATSDLWSHEQFF TGTGCCACCAGTGATCTATGGAGCCATGAGCAGTTCTTC
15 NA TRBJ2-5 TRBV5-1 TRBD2 CASSSMTSDQETQYF TGCGCCAGCAGCTCCATGACTAGCGATCAAGAGACCCAGTACTTC
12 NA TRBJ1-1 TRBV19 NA CASSIGGQEAFF TGTGCCAGTAGTATAGGGGGGCAGGAGGCTTTCTTT
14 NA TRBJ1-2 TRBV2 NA CATGVAGQGYGYTF TGTGCCACCGGCGTGGCGGGCCAGGGGTATGGCTACACCTTC
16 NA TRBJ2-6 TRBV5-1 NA CASAFGTSSGANVLTF TGCGCCAGCGCCTTCGGGACTTCCTCTGGGGCCAACGTCCTGACTTTC